This TCR beta chain was profiled in a study of regulatory T cells in long-lasting Graves disease. Details on this clonotype: This may arise from a read error, as a much more abundant clone is one base away. The missing conserved phenylalanine or tryptophan at the end of this CDR3 makes a read error likely.

Noted time point: newly diagnosed GD, antithyroid drugs for less than 3 months. From RNA extracted from PBMCs, the TCR library was made. EDTA tubes received nine milliliters of collected peripheral blood. Library construction for TCR beta used iRepertoire HTBI primers and Arm-PCR of CDR3 regions. MiXCR, run by TCRdb on the multiplex PCR reads, gives a single entry per CDR3 protein. The sample consists of a few hundred thousand distinct CDR3 sequences, approximately 10% of them appearing once. These data also formed part of another study, on T cells in Graves' hyperthyroidism and ophthalmopathy. That work contributes: Newly diagnosed hyperthyroidism, duration under 2 months, in patients aged 18 to 65. Ophthalmopathy, as predicted by the model, came a median 6.5 months after the prediction.

The sequencing used peripheral blood mononuclear cells (PBMCs), collected at new diagnosis, from a patient treated with antithyroid drugs. The clonotype originates from a woman aged 18-29 years with Graves disease.

Here the CDR3 reads CASSASGSLWNEQFL. The CDR3 bases are TGTGCCAGCAGCGCTAGCGGGAGTCTATGGAATGAGCAGTTCCTC. The chain uses TRBV9 and TRBJ2-1, with 10 bases aligning to TRBD2. V trimming: 3 bases; J trimming: 7 bases; junction bases outside the gene matches: 7. The CDR3 loop spans 15 amino acids. Germline CDR1 reads SGDLS; CDR2 reads YYNGEE.